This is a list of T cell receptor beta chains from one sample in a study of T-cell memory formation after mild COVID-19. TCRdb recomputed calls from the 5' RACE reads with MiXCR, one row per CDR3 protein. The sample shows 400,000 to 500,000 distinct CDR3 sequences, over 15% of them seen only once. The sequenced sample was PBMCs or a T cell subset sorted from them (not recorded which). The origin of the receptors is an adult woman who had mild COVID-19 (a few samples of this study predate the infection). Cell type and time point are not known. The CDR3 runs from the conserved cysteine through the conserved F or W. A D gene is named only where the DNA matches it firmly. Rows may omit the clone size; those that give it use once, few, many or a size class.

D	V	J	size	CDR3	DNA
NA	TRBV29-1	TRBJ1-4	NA	CSVGREGRGEKLFF	TGCAGCGTAGGAAGAGAGGGAAGGGGTGAAAAACTGTTTTTT
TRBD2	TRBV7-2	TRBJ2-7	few	CASGEGYEQYF	TGTGCCAGCGGGGAGGGCTACGAGCAGTACTTC
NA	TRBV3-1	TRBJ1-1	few	CASSPIPRTVNTEAFF	TGTGCCAGCAGCCCGATACCAAGGACGGTGAACACTGAAGCTTTCTTT
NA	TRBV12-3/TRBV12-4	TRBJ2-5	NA	CASRLTVQETQYF	TGTGCCAGCCGCCTGACAGTTCAAGAGACCCAGTACTTC
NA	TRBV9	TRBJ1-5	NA	CASSQGPVSNQPQHF	TGTGCCAGCAGCCAAGGCCCGGTTAGCAATCAGCCCCAGCATTTT
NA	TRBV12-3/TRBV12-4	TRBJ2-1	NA	CASRGLAWDEQFF	TGTGCCAGCAGGGGTCTAGCGTGGGATGAGCAGTTCTTC
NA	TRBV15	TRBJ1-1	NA	CATSKVPGEERVNTEAFF	TGTGCCACCAGCAAGGTCCCAGGGGAAGAACGGGTGAACACTGAAGCTTTCTTT
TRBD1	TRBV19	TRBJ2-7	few	CASSMLTGASEQYF	TGTGCCAGTAGTATGCTGACAGGGGCCAGCGAGCAGTACTTC
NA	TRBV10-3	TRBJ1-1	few	CAISESPGNTEAFF	TGTGCCATCAGTGAGTCGCCAGGGAACACTGAAGCTTTCTTT
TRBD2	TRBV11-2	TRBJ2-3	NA	CASSKTAGVRTDTQYF	TGTGCCAGCAGCAAGACGGCGGGAGTACGCACAGATACGCAGTATTTT
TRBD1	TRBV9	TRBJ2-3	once	CASSPSGGQGGTDTQYF	TGTGCCAGCAGCCCATCAGGGGGACAGGGGGGTACAGATACGCAGTATTTT
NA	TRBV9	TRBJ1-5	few	CASSVNSNQPQHF	TGTGCCAGCAGCGTAAACAGCAATCAGCCCCAGCATTTT
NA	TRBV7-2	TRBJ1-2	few	CASSLVPDSPNGYTF	TGTGCCAGCAGCTTAGTTCCTGACTCGCCAAATGGCTACACCTTC
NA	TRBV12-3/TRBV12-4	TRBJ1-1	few	CASSGLRGTEAFF	TGTGCCAGCAGCGGGCTAAGAGGCACTGAAGCTTTCTTT
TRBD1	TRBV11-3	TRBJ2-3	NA	CASSLGTGTTDTQYF	TGTGCCAGCAGCTTAGGGACAGGGACCACAGATACGCAGTATTTT
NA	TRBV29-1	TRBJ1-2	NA	CSVEPRGGALNYGYTF	TGCAGCGTTGAACCCCGGGGGGGTGCTCTAAACTATGGCTACACCTTC
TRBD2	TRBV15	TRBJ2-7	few	CATSPRLAVSYEQYF	TGTGCCACCAGCCCACGACTAGCGGTCTCCTACGAGCAGTACTTC
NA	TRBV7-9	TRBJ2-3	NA	CASSLGGPSGTDTQYF	TGTGCCAGCAGCTTAGGGGGTCCCTCAGGCACAGATACGCAGTATTTT
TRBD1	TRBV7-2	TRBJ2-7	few	CASSTNPGQLYEQYF	TGTGCCAGCAGCACCAATCCGGGACAGCTCTACGAGCAGTACTTC
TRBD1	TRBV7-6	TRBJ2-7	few	CASSLVADRGQDEQYF	TGTGCCAGCAGCTTAGTAGCGGACAGGGGTCAGGACGAGCAGTACTTC
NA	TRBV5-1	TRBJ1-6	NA	CASSHGTSNSPLHF	TGCGCCAGCAGCCACGGCACGAGCAATTCACCCCTCCACTTT
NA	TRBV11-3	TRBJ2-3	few	CASSLNGPGTDTQYF	TGTGCCAGCAGCTTAAACGGACCCGGCACAGATACGCAGTATTTT
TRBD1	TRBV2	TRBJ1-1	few	CASRADRGTEAFF	TGTGCCAGCAGAGCCGACAGGGGCACTGAAGCTTTCTTT
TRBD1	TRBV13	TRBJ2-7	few	CASSRGSRGRFEQYF	TGTGCCAGCAGCCGGGGGTCCAGGGGGCGGTTCGAGCAGTACTTC
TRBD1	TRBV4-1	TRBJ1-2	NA	CASSQEPRQGYGYTF	TGCGCCAGCAGCCAAGAACCTCGACAGGGCTATGGCTACACCTTC
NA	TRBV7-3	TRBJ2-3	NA	CASSSSLTDTQYF	TGTGCCAGCAGCTCGTCACTCACAGATACGCAGTATTTT
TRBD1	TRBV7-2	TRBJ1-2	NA	CASSRATGGGYTF	TGTGCCAGCAGCCGAGCGACAGGGGGAGGCTACACCTTC
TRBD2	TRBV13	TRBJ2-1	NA	CASSSRLAGGIEQFF	TGTGCCAGCAGCTCGCGACTAGCGGGAGGGATTGAGCAGTTCTTC
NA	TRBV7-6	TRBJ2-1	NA	CASSLAPTSGNEQFF	TGTGCCAGCAGCTTAGCCCCTACCTCGGGCAATGAGCAGTTCTTC